Listed below are T cell receptor beta chains from one sample, sequenced in a study of beta chain features in type 1 diabetes. Sequencing was performed with immunoSEQ multiplex PCR; in TCRdb, only in-frame clones are kept and a portion is missing. The sample has about 620,000 clones, roughly a sixth seen once. Specimen: naive CD4+ T cells from blood. These receptors all stem from a man aged 18 to 29 in good health. Each CDR3 is given with its conserved first and last residue. Each record gives: clone size, D gene, J gene, V gene, CDR3 protein, CDR3 DNA. The D gene is left open where the match is weak. Size is stated for part of the rows, as once, few or many counts, or as a class when the clone is expanded.

clone_size: few; d_call: .; j_call: TRBJ2-3; v_call: TRBV19; cdr3_aa: CASSHAPDTQYF; cdr3_nt: TGTGCCAGTAGCCACGCACCAGATACGCAGTATTTT
clone_size: .; d_call: .; j_call: TRBJ1-3; v_call: TRBV5-4; cdr3_aa: CASSLDQEPFGNTIYF; cdr3_nt: TGTGCCAGCAGCTTGGACCAGGAGCCCTTTGGAAACACCATATATTTT
clone_size: .; d_call: TRBD1; j_call: TRBJ2-4; v_call: TRBV27; cdr3_aa: CASSLGQGGAKNIQYF; cdr3_nt: TGTGCCAGCAGTTTGGGACAGGGCGGCGCCAAAAACATTCAGTACTTC
clone_size: .; d_call: .; j_call: TRBJ2-3; v_call: TRBV5-1; cdr3_aa: CASSLKSLGFITDTQYF; cdr3_nt: TGCGCCAGCAGCTTAAAATCGTTAGGATTTATCACAGATACGCAGTATTTT
clone_size: .; d_call: .; j_call: TRBJ2-5; v_call: TRBV2; cdr3_aa: CASSEGESSVKTQYF; cdr3_nt: TGTGCCAGCAGTGAAGGGGAGTCCTCCGTAAAGACCCAGTACTTC
clone_size: .; d_call: .; j_call: TRBJ2-5; v_call: TRBV6-4; cdr3_aa: CASSEGGMETQYF; cdr3_nt: TGTGCCAGCAGTGAGGGTGGAATGGAGACCCAGTACTTC
clone_size: .; d_call: TRBD2; j_call: TRBJ2-1; v_call: TRBV9; cdr3_aa: CASSVSGASYNEQFF; cdr3_nt: TGTGCCAGCAGCGTAAGCGGGGCCTCCTACAATGAGCAGTTCTTC
clone_size: .; d_call: TRBD2; j_call: TRBJ2-3; v_call: TRBV7-2; cdr3_aa: CASSLGLAGAGDTQYF; cdr3_nt: TGTGCCAGCAGCTTGGGGCTAGCGGGGGCCGGGGATACGCAGTATTTT
clone_size: .; d_call: TRBD1; j_call: TRBJ2-7; v_call: TRBV30; cdr3_aa: CAWSGTGAQAYEQYF; cdr3_nt: TGTGCCTGGAGTGGGACAGGGGCCCAAGCCTACGAGCAGTACTTC
clone_size: .; d_call: .; j_call: TRBJ1-2; v_call: TRBV30; cdr3_aa: CAWSPHSRSYGYTF; cdr3_nt: TGTGCCTGGAGTCCCCATAGTAGATCCTATGGCTACACCTTC
clone_size: few; d_call: TRBD2; j_call: TRBJ2-4; v_call: TRBV28; cdr3_aa: CASSGPGLAGRAKNIQYF; cdr3_nt: TGTGCCAGCAGTGGCCCGGGACTAGCGGGTCGAGCCAAAAACATTCAGTACTTC
clone_size: .; d_call: TRBD1; j_call: TRBJ2-7; v_call: TRBV7-6; cdr3_aa: CASSSGDRGRNEQYF; cdr3_nt: TGTGCCAGCAGCTCCGGGGACAGGGGGCGCAACGAGCAGTACTTC
clone_size: .; d_call: .; j_call: TRBJ2-5; v_call: TRBV29-1; cdr3_aa: CSVARGDQESQYF; cdr3_nt: TGCAGCGTTGCTAGGGGTGACCAAGAGTCCCAGTACTTC
clone_size: few; d_call: TRBD1; j_call: TRBJ2-5; v_call: TRBV5-4; cdr3_aa: CASRQGAQETQYF; cdr3_nt: TGTGCCAGCAGACAGGGGGCCCAAGAGACCCAGTACTTC
clone_size: .; d_call: .; j_call: TRBJ1-2; v_call: TRBV18; cdr3_aa: CASSPLQGEGYGYTF; cdr3_nt: TGTGCCAGCTCACCCTTGCAGGGCGAAGGCTATGGCTACACCTTC
clone_size: .; d_call: TRBD1; j_call: TRBJ2-1; v_call: TRBV5-1; cdr3_aa: CASSPGQGGSYGNEQFF; cdr3_nt: TGCGCCAGCAGCCCGGGACAGGGGGGCTCCTATGGCAATGAGCAGTTCTTC
clone_size: .; d_call: .; j_call: TRBJ1-1; v_call: TRBV2; cdr3_aa: CASSSIGAAFEAFF; cdr3_nt: TGTGCCAGCAGTTCAATTGGGGCAGCTTTTGAAGCTTTCTTT
clone_size: .; d_call: TRBD2; j_call: TRBJ2-7; v_call: TRBV6-6; cdr3_aa: CASSRSGGTSYEQYF; cdr3_nt: TGTGCCAGCAGCCGCAGCGGGGGGACCTCCTACGAGCAGTACTTC
clone_size: few; d_call: .; j_call: TRBJ1-2; v_call: TRBV28; cdr3_aa: CASRVPGGAYGYTF; cdr3_nt: TGTGCCAGCCGGGTACCCGGGGGGGCCTATGGCTACACCTTC
clone_size: .; d_call: .; j_call: TRBJ2-7; v_call: TRBV9; cdr3_aa: CASSVTPGSYEQYF; cdr3_nt: TGTGCCAGCAGCGTAACTCCAGGATCCTACGAGCAGTACTTC
clone_size: few; d_call: .; j_call: TRBJ1-5; v_call: TRBV2; cdr3_aa: CASEGQIQPQHF; cdr3_nt: TGTGCCAGCGAGGGGCAGATTCAGCCCCAGCATTTT
clone_size: few; d_call: .; j_call: TRBJ1-2; v_call: TRBV28; cdr3_aa: CASSSNARYTF; cdr3_nt: TGTGCCAGCAGTTCTAATGCCCGCTACACCTTC
clone_size: .; d_call: .; j_call: TRBJ1-1; v_call: TRBV5-1; cdr3_aa: CASTQTGQNTEAFF; cdr3_nt: TGCGCCAGCACCCAGACAGGACAGAACACTGAAGCTTTCTTT
clone_size: few; d_call: .; j_call: TRBJ2-7; v_call: TRBV23-1; cdr3_aa: CASNYAGTFPYEQYF; cdr3_nt: TGCGCCAGCAATTACGCCGGGACCTTCCCCTACGAGCAGTACTTC
clone_size: .; d_call: .; j_call: TRBJ1-4; v_call: TRBV18; cdr3_aa: CASSPTRVTASTNEKLFF; cdr3_nt: TGTGCCAGCTCACCAACCCGTGTAACGGCATCGACTAATGAAAAACTGTTTTTT
clone_size: .; d_call: .; j_call: TRBJ2-7; v_call: TRBV20-1; cdr3_aa: CSARGPPYQYF; cdr3_nt: TGCAGTGCTAGAGGCCCACCTTATCAGTACTTC
clone_size: .; d_call: .; j_call: TRBJ2-1; v_call: TRBV2; cdr3_aa: CASSESYNEQFF; cdr3_nt: TGTGCCAGCAGTGAATCGTACAATGAGCAGTTCTTC
clone_size: .; d_call: .; j_call: TRBJ2-3; v_call: TRBV7-3; cdr3_aa: CASSLLGQVTDTQYF; cdr3_nt: TGTGCCAGCAGCTTACTTGGTCAGGTCACAGATACGCAGTATTTT
clone_size: few; d_call: .; j_call: TRBJ1-2; v_call: TRBV18; cdr3_aa: CASSPAGSQSGYTF; cdr3_nt: TGTGCCAGCTCACCAGCCGGGTCTCAGTCTGGCTACACCTTC
clone_size: .; d_call: TRBD1; j_call: TRBJ2-3; v_call: TRBV4-1; cdr3_aa: CASSQLGQIIGDTQYF; cdr3_nt: TGCGCCAGCAGCCAACTGGGACAGATAATAGGAGATACGCAGTATTTT
clone_size: .; d_call: TRBD1; j_call: TRBJ2-3; v_call: TRBV7-9; cdr3_aa: CASSFRGQGSTDTQYF; cdr3_nt: TGTGCCAGCAGCTTTCGGGGACAGGGGTCCACAGATACGCAGTATTTT
clone_size: .; d_call: TRBD1; j_call: TRBJ1-5; v_call: TRBV7-2; cdr3_aa: CASSLQGAGQPQHF; cdr3_nt: TGTGCCAGCAGCTTACAGGGGGCGGGTCAGCCCCAGCATTTT
clone_size: few; d_call: TRBD1; j_call: TRBJ2-1; v_call: TRBV6-5; cdr3_aa: CASSYWDRGYNEQFF; cdr3_nt: TGTGCCAGCAGTTACTGGGACAGGGGTTACAATGAGCAGTTCTTC
clone_size: .; d_call: .; j_call: TRBJ2-7; v_call: TRBV27; cdr3_aa: CASSLSTRTVGGEQYF; cdr3_nt: TGTGCCAGCAGTTTATCGACTAGGACAGTCGGGGGGGAGCAGTACTTC
clone_size: .; d_call: .; j_call: TRBJ2-4; v_call: TRBV7-9; cdr3_aa: CASSLRALGRVAKNIQYF; cdr3_nt: TGTGCCAGCAGCTTAAGAGCACTCGGCAGGGTGGCCAAAAACATTCAGTACTTC
clone_size: few; d_call: TRBD1; j_call: TRBJ2-1; v_call: TRBV5-1; cdr3_aa: CASSLYRQGQNNEQFF; cdr3_nt: TGCGCCAGCAGTTTATATAGACAGGGTCAGAACAATGAGCAGTTCTTC
clone_size: .; d_call: .; j_call: TRBJ2-1; v_call: TRBV28; cdr3_aa: CASSVPGRIGYNEQFF; cdr3_nt: TGTGCCAGCAGTGTGCCCGGGCGGATTGGCTACAATGAGCAGTTCTTC
clone_size: few; d_call: .; j_call: TRBJ2-7; v_call: TRBV5-1; cdr3_aa: CASSQSSYEQYF; cdr3_nt: TGCGCCAGCAGCCAAAGCTCCTACGAGCAGTACTTC
clone_size: .; d_call: TRBD1; j_call: TRBJ2-1; v_call: TRBV7-8; cdr3_aa: CASSLDGTGPYNEQFF; cdr3_nt: TGTGCCAGCAGCTTAGATGGGACAGGGCCCTACAATGAGCAGTTCTTC
clone_size: few; d_call: TRBD1; j_call: TRBJ1-5; v_call: TRBV7-2; cdr3_aa: CASSHDRVNQPQHF; cdr3_nt: TGTGCCAGCAGCCACGACAGGGTGAATCAGCCCCAGCATTTT
clone_size: .; d_call: .; j_call: TRBJ2-2; v_call: TRBV11-3; cdr3_aa: CASSLDRGGLGELFF; cdr3_nt: TGTGCCAGCAGCTTAGATCGGGGCGGGCTCGGGGAGCTGTTTTTT
clone_size: few; d_call: TRBD2; j_call: TRBJ2-3; v_call: TRBV4-1; cdr3_aa: CASSQVASGGAADTQYF; cdr3_nt: TGCGCCAGCAGCCAAGTGGCTAGCGGGGGGGCCGCAGATACGCAGTATTTT
clone_size: .; d_call: .; j_call: TRBJ1-5; v_call: TRBV7-2; cdr3_aa: CASSLSFGLGNQPQHF; cdr3_nt: TGTGCCAGCAGCTTATCTTTCGGGCTGGGCAATCAGCCCCAGCATTTT
clone_size: few; d_call: TRBD2; j_call: TRBJ2-1; v_call: TRBV9; cdr3_aa: CASSATSGGAGEQFF; cdr3_nt: TGTGCCAGCAGCGCGACGAGCGGGGGGGCCGGCGAGCAGTTCTTC
clone_size: .; d_call: .; j_call: TRBJ2-5; v_call: TRBV4-2; cdr3_aa: CASSPLGQETQYF; cdr3_nt: TGTGCCAGCAGTCCTCTGGGGCAAGAGACCCAGTACTTC
clone_size: few; d_call: .; j_call: TRBJ1-2; v_call: TRBV18; cdr3_aa: CASSPDTAGYTF; cdr3_nt: TGTGCCAGCTCACCGGATACGGCTGGCTACACCTTC
clone_size: once; d_call: TRBD1; j_call: TRBJ2-2; v_call: TRBV7-2; cdr3_aa: CASTISGTVNTGELFF; cdr3_nt: TGTGCCAGCACTATCTCCGGGACAGTGAACACCGGGGAGCTGTTTTTT
clone_size: few; d_call: .; j_call: TRBJ1-1; v_call: TRBV5-1; cdr3_aa: CASSPGGGRSEAFF; cdr3_nt: TGCGCCAGCAGCCCCGGGGGGGGCCGGTCTGAAGCTTTCTTT
clone_size: few; d_call: .; j_call: TRBJ2-6; v_call: TRBV5-1; cdr3_aa: CATSWVSGANVLTF; cdr3_nt: TGCGCCACCTCCTGGGTTTCTGGGGCCAACGTCCTGACTTTC
clone_size: few; d_call: .; j_call: TRBJ2-1; v_call: TRBV7-2; cdr3_aa: CASSLVSEQFF; cdr3_nt: TGTGCCAGCAGTTTAGTTAGTGAGCAGTTCTTC
clone_size: few; d_call: TRBD2; j_call: TRBJ2-7; v_call: TRBV27; cdr3_aa: CASSLRDYSREQYF; cdr3_nt: TGTGCCAGCAGTTTGCGGGACTACAGCCGCGAGCAGTACTTC
clone_size: few; d_call: .; j_call: TRBJ1-5; v_call: TRBV2; cdr3_aa: CASSEAGRGPQHF; cdr3_nt: TGTGCCAGCAGTGAAGCGGGGAGAGGGCCCCAGCATTTT